This T cell receptor beta chain stems from a study of shared clonotypes between healthy human individuals. Regarding this clone: Its target is unknown.

Overall study findings and caveats: Larger richness was generally estimated for naive than memory subsets. Donors were few, which limited the genetic and exposure-history diversity represented. Clonotype sharing across four donors was observed for 5% to 6.5% of naive CD4 clonotypes.

Using immunoSEQ multiplex PCR, the repertoire was profiled, and TCRdb retains in-frame clones only, with some absent. The sample shows millions of clones, more than 80% of them seen only once. The sequence was collected from a man between 18 and 29 years old in good health. The sample was naive CD4+ T cells sorted from blood. Stated subset: CD45RA+ positively selected.

CDR3 nucleotide sequence: TGTGCCAGTAGTACCCCCAGCGGGGTCCTCAATGAGCAGTTCTTC. Translated, it gives CASSTPSGVLNEQFF. The chain joins TRBV19 to TRBJ2-1; 7 bases fit TRBD2. J lost 6 bases, V lost 4 bases, and 9 bases had no gene match. The CDR3 contains 15 residues. Germline V gene lookup returns CDR1 LNHDA and CDR2 SQIVND (reference sequence).